These 30 T cell receptor beta chains came from one sample sequenced in a study of T cells after yellow fever vaccination. Each CDR3 protein is one row after TCRdb ran MiXCR on the 5' RACE reads. Seen here are some 390,000 distinct CDR3 sequences, about 19% observed once, and the top ten hold 15% to 20%. Source: PBMCs, taken before the yellow fever booster vaccination. Source of these receptors: a man between 18 and 35 years old who received the YFV17D yellow fever vaccine.

V is TRBV7-9 and J is TRBJ2-6; 7 bases fit TRBD1. Germline CDR1 is SEHNR and CDR2 is FQNEAQ (reference sequence). The V and J ends lost 8 bases and 4 bases, in that order; junction bases with no gene match: 8. This CDR3 region has 15 residues. The CDR3 is CASLIDRAGANVLTF. For the CDR3, the DNA is TGTGCCAGCCTTATAGACAGGGCCGGGGCCAACGTCCTGACTTTC.

The chain carries TRBV27 and TRBJ2-6; D is unresolved. Per germline, CDR1 MNHEY and CDR2 SMNVEV (reference sequence). The CDR3 contains 17 residues. V gave up 6 bases and J gave up 4 bases, with 19 bases separating them. CDR3 region: CASSPEAALSGANVLTF. In nucleotides, the CDR3 is TGTGCCAGCAGCCCCGAGGCAGCATTATCAGGGGCCAACGTCCTGACTTTC.

This chain's CDR3 is CASSPPGTENYGYTF. Here the CDR3 DNA reads TGCGCCAGCAGCCCTCCCGGGACAGAAAACTATGGCTACACCTTC. The V and J genes are TRBV5-1 and TRBJ1-2, with 7 bases identical to TRBD1. Germline lookup yields CDR1 SGHRS and CDR2 YFSETQ. Trimming took 4 bases from V and 2 from J; bases not matched to a gene: 8. This CDR3 has 15 amino acids.

The chain links TRBV6-6 to TRBJ1-6; 11 positions match TRBD1. The V and J ends lost 10 bases and 7 bases, in that order; junction bases with no gene match: 3. The CDR3 is made up of 13 amino acids. The germline gives CDR1 MNHNY, CDR2 SVGAGI (reference sequence). The CDR3 region has the DNA TGTGCCACTGGACAGGGGGCGAATTCACCCCTCCACTTT. It is translated as CATGQGANSPLHF.

This clonotype was detected only a few times. This chain links TRBV20-1 with TRBJ2-3; 8 bases agree with TRBD1. Germline loops: CDR1 DFQATT, CDR2 SNEGSKA (reference sequence). With V trimmed by 0 bases and J by 6 bases, 11 bases remained unmatched. This CDR3 region has 16 residues. CDR3: CSARDPRTGSDDTQYF. The CDR3 DNA follows: TGCAGTGCTAGAGATCCCCGGACAGGGAGTGACGATACGCAGTATTTT.

This clonotype turned up a few times. The chain links TRBV15 to TRBJ1-1, with 8 bases fitting TRBD1. The germline V gene encodes CDR1 LNHNV and CDR2 YYDKDF (reference sequence). Trimming removed 3 bases from V and 0 bases from J; junction bases left unmatched: 6. There are 16 residues in the CDR3. CDR3 in DNA: TGTGCCACCAGCAGTAAGGACAGGGCCATGAACACTGAAGCTTTCTTT. Its translation is CATSSKDRAMNTEAFF.

This clonotype has just a few counts. The chain links TRBV7-6 to TRBJ1-5, with D perhaps matching TRBD1 (5 bases). Germline lookup yields CDR1 SGHVS and CDR2 FNYEAQ. The CDR3 runs 16 residues. Trimming stripped 5 bases from V and 0 bases from J, with 14 bases between. The CDR3 coding sequence is TGTGCCAGCAGCACGGGGACGGCAGATAGCAATCAGCCCCAGCATTTT. It yields the protein CASSTGTADSNQPQHF.

Only a few counts were recorded for this clonotype. Relative to the germline gene, one junction end is altered; a read error may explain this. V and J are TRBV7-7 and TRBJ2-5, with 9 bases aligning to TRBD2. Germline V gene lookup returns CDR1 SSHAT and CDR2 FNYEAQ (reference sequence). The CDR3 sequence is 14 residues long. The CDR3 DNA sequence: TGTGCTAGCAGCTCGGGACTAGCTGGGGAGACCCAGTACTTC. Its translation: CASSSGLAGETQYF.

The chain recombines TRBV5-6 with TRBJ2-4; 7 bases agree with TRBD1. The junction had 13 bases not matched to a gene; V was cut back by 5 bases and J by 8 bases. In germline, CDR1 is SGHDT, CDR2 YYEEEE. This CDR3 is 15 amino acids long. CDR3 sequence: CASRKLQGLGDIQYF. CDR3 DNA: TGTGCCAGCAGGAAGCTACAGGGGCTGGGAGACATTCAGTACTTC.

The V and J genes are TRBV4-2 and TRBJ2-5; 8 bases align to TRBD2. Unmatched junction bases numbered 9, after V lost 3 bases and J lost 3 bases. Germline loops: CDR1 LGHNA, CDR2 YNFKEQ. The CDR3 extends over 16 amino acids. In DNA form, the CDR3 reads TGTGCCAGCAGCCAGGATCGAGCGGGGGTCAAAGAGACCCAGTACTTC. As protein: CASSQDRAGVKETQYF.

In this sample, this clonotype turned up a few times. The CDR3 loop is CASMAPGEGTAEKLFF. CDR3 coding DNA: TGCGCCAGCATGGCCCCTGGAGAGGGGACCGCCGAAAAACTGTTTTTT. V usage is TRBV23-1 and J usage is TRBJ1-4; possibly TRBD1 for D (5 bases). TRBV23-1 is given ORF status, its function remaining uncertain. The CDR3 has 16 residues. V was cut by 7 bases and J by 8 bases, with 23 bases left in between.

As concerns this clonotype: A much larger clonotype is one base distant, so this may be a read error. The rearrangement uses TRBV7-2 and TRBJ2-7; 9 bases are shared with TRBD1. CDR3 length: 14 amino acids. The V segment lost 1 base and the J segment 3 bases; nucleotides outside the gene matches: 1. Germline CDR1 is SGHTA and CDR2 is FQGNSA. The CDR3 DNA follows: TGTGCCAGCAGCTTAGGGACAGGGGTCTACGAGCAGTACTTC. It is translated as CASSLGTGVYEQYF.

The V gene is TRBV6-6, the J gene TRBJ2-7; tentative D call: TRBD2 (5 bases). The V gene's germline CDR1 is MNHNY and CDR2 SVGAGI (reference sequence). This CDR3 is built from 14 residues. V lost 2 bases and J lost 2, with 10 bases in between. In DNA form, the CDR3 reads TGTGCCAGCAGTTACGAGGGCAGAACCTACGAGCAGTACGTC. Protein: CASSYEGRTYEQYV.

V usage is TRBV20-1 and J usage is TRBJ1-1, with TRBD1 identical over 8 bases. Germline assignment: CDR1 DFQATT and CDR2 SNEGSKA (reference sequence). The CDR3 loop spans 15 amino acids. Unmatched junction bases numbered 6, after V lost 0 bases and J lost 3 bases. The DNA of the CDR3 is TGCAGTGCTAGAGATCAACGACAGGGGTACACTGAAGCTTTCTTT. It specifies CSARDQRQGYTEAFF.

The chain is built from TRBV18 and TRBJ2-7; 7 nucleotides line up with TRBD2. The germline gives CDR1 KGHSH, CDR2 LQKENI. With 6 bases clipped from V and 3 bases from J, the junction kept 17 bases outside the gene matches. There are 17 residues in the CDR3. The CDR3 region is CASSPTTPGRENYEQYV. The DNA of the CDR3 is TGTGCCAGCTCTCCAACTACCCCGGGGAGGGAAAACTACGAGCAGTACGTC.

This clonotype was counted between two and nine times. The J gene is TRBJ2-4, the V gene TRBV6-6; D uncertain. CDR3 size: 16 residues. Germline CDR1 is MNHNY and CDR2 is SVGAGI (reference sequence). Trimming took off 1 base at V and 1 base at J, with 11 bases between the two ends. CDR3 region: CASSYWSVGAKNIQYF. In DNA form, the CDR3 reads TGTGCCAGCAGTTACTGGTCTGTTGGGGCCAAAAACATTCAGTACTTC.

The chain is built from TRBV28 and TRBJ1-2, with D perhaps matching TRBD1 (5 bases). This CDR3 has 15 amino acids. Germline loops: CDR1 MDHEN, CDR2 SYDVKM. Trimming removed 4 bases from V and 4 bases from J, with 16 bases in between. In nucleotides, the CDR3 is TGTGCCAGCAGTTCCGGAGGGGCGTTGGGCTATGGCTACACCTTC. Its translation is CASSSGGALGYGYTF.

This clonotype was recorded a few times. The chain has TRBV27 and TRBJ1-1; D is ambiguous. This CDR3 is 12 amino acids long. CDR1 is MNHEY and CDR2 is SMNVEV in the germline V gene (reference sequence). V was trimmed by 7 bases and J by 4 bases, leaving 10 bases between them. The CDR3 spells CASKKGGTEAFF. As DNA, the CDR3 is TGTGCCAGCAAAAAGGGCGGCACTGAAGCTTTCTTT.

This clonotype was detected a few times. The V call is TRBV20-1, the J call TRBJ2-1, with D perhaps given as TRBD1 or TRBD2 (6 bases each). The V and J ends lost 0 bases and 8 bases respectively, with 17 bases between them. Germline V CDR1 and CDR2: DFQATT, SNEGSKA (reference sequence). The CDR3 sequence is 15 residues long. The CDR3 sequence is CSARDKRYGGDEQFF. The CDR3 region has the DNA TGCAGTGCTAGAGATAAGCGATACGGGGGCGATGAGCAGTTCTTC.

J is TRBJ2-1 and V is TRBV7-9; 11 bases align to TRBD1. The junction had 5 bases not matched to a gene; V was cut back by 8 bases and J by 2 bases. The germline gives CDR1 SEHNR, CDR2 FQNEAQ (reference sequence). The CDR3 is 15 residues long. CDR3 bases: TGTGCCAGCGATCCGGGACAGGGGGCCTACAATGAGCAGTTCTTC. This translates into CASDPGQGAYNEQFF.

This clonotype was seen many times. The genes are TRBV5-6 and TRBJ2-7, with D unclear. The CDR3 has 12 residues. CDR1 SGHDT and CDR2 YYEEEE come from the germline V gene. Trimming shortened V by 1 base and J by 2 bases, and 4 bases separated the two germline ends. The CDR3 reads CASSLYTYEQYV. The CDR3 DNA reads TGTGCCAGCAGCTTGTATACCTACGAGCAGTACGTC.

With regard to this clonotype: A much larger clone differs by one base, so this may be a read error. The rearrangement uses TRBV12-3 or TRBV12-4 and TRBJ1-2, with 7 bases aligning to TRBD1. The CDR3 runs 12 residues. V was pared by 6 bases and J by 4 bases, with 2 bases of the junction left unmatched. The CDR3 DNA reads TGTGCCAGCAGCGGGGACAGCTATGGCTACACCTTC. It encodes CASSGDSYGYTF.

The rearrangement links TRBV4-1 to TRBJ2-7; the D is unclear. V gave up 0 bases and J gave up 3 bases, with 0 bases separating them. This CDR3 is 11 amino acids long. In germline, CDR1 is MGHRA, CDR2 YSYEKL. The CDR3 region is CASSQDYEQYF. Written as DNA, the CDR3 is TGCGCCAGCAGCCAAGACTACGAGCAGTACTTC.

V is TRBV18 and J is TRBJ1-1; D is possibly TRBD1 (5 bases). V lost 6 bases and J lost 3, with 14 bases in between. This CDR3 comprises 14 residues. CDR1 and CDR2 from the germline V gene are KGHSH and LQKENI. Here the CDR3 reads CASSPTVRDTEAFF. The CDR3 DNA reads TGTGCCAGCTCCCCGACAGTTAGAGACACTGAAGCTTTCTTT.

This clonotype occurred a few times. The V and J genes are TRBV10-3 and TRBJ2-5; TRBD2 agrees at 12 bases. The CDR3 has 16 residues. V dropped 4 bases and J dropped 4; count of bases not matched to a gene: 7. Germline CDR1 is ENHRY and CDR2 is SYGVKD. The CDR3 nucleotides read TGTGCCATCAGTGGGACTAGCGGGGCGAGGGGAGAGACCCAGTACTTC. It codes for CAISGTSGARGETQYF.

The chain couples TRBV6-4 to TRBJ1-1, with D hard to call. Trimming stripped 2 bases from V and 1 base from J, with 8 bases between. There are 14 residues in the CDR3. The germline gives CDR1 MRHNA, CDR2 SNTAGT. DNA for the CDR3: TGTGCCAGCAGTGACCACAGCGGGAACACTGAAGCTTTCTTT. As protein: CASSDHSGNTEAFF.

The chain joins TRBV7-2 to TRBJ2-3; no clear D gene. Germline V lookup: CDR1 SGHTA, CDR2 FQGNSA. The CDR3 consists of 13 residues. V shed 3 bases and J shed 8 bases, with 12 bases lying between them. This CDR3 is CASSFDLGFTQYF. The CDR3 coding sequence is TGTGCCAGCAGCTTCGACTTAGGTTTTACGCAGTATTTT.

The rearrangement links TRBV5-1 to TRBJ1-1; D is ambiguous. The germline V gene encodes CDR1 SGHRS and CDR2 YFSETQ. V was cut by 4 bases and J by 4 bases, with 14 bases left in between. The CDR3 runs to 14 residues. The DNA of the CDR3 is TGCGCCAGCAGCGAAGCAAGGGTGCGCACTGAAGCTTTCTTT. Translated, it gives CASSEARVRTEAFF.

This clonotype was seen more than once but under ten times. J is TRBJ2-2 and V is TRBV6-5; D is perhaps TRBD1 or TRBD2 (5 bases each). The CDR3 sequence is 15 residues long. With 2 bases removed from V and 6 bases from J, the gap between germline ends came to 13 bases. Germline-derived CDR1 and CDR2 are MNHEY and SVGAGI. CDR3 nucleotide sequence: TGTGCCAGCAGTTACGATGGGGGTCCCGCCGGGGAGCTGTTTTTT. Its protein is CASSYDGGPAGELFF.

This clonotype has just a few counts. V usage is TRBV28 and J usage is TRBJ1-1; no clear D. V gave up 2 bases and J gave up 4 bases, with 14 bases separating them. From germline, CDR1 is MDHEN and CDR2 SYDVKM. CDR3 size: 15 residues. The CDR3 DNA is TGTGCCAGCAGTTTAAGGCCCATCACGAGCACTGAAGCTTTCTTT. Its protein product is CASSLRPITSTEAFF.